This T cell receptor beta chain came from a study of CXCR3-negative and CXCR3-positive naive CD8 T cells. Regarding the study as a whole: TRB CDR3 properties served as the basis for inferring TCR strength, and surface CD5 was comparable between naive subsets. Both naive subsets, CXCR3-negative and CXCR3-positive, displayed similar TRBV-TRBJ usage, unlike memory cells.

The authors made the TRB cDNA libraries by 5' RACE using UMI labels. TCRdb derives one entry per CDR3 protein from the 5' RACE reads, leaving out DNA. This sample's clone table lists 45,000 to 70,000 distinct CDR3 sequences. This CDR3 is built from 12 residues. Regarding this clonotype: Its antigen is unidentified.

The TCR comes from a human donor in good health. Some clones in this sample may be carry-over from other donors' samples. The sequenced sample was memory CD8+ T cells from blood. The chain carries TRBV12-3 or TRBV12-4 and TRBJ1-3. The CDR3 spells CASSFSGNTIYF.